Shown below are 3 T cell receptor beta chains from a single sample sequenced in a study of graft-versus-host responses after intestinal transplantation. These receptors' antigens are unknown. Clones were sequenced by immunoSEQ multiplex PCR, and TCRdb holds only the in-frame ones, with some missing. The sample holds about 150,000 clones, 80% to 95% seen once. Material: unstimulated CD4+ T cells sorted from spleen or lymph node cells, obtained before intestinal transplant. Every receptor here comes from a human donor who received an intestinal transplant.

V usage is TRBV5-1 and J usage is TRBJ1-4, with D possibly matching TRBD1 (6 bases). The V gene lost 0 bases and the J gene lost 4 bases, with 10 bases spanning the gap. Germline CDR1 is SGHRS and CDR2 is YFSETQ. The CDR3 covers 15 residues. This chain's CDR3 is CASSLEGHDNEKLFF. In DNA form, the CDR3 reads TGCGCCAGCAGCTTGGAGGGACACGATAATGAAAAACTGTTTTTT.

The chain uses TRBV6-6 and TRBJ1-5; the D is unclear. Germline CDR1 is MNHNY and CDR2 is SVGAGI (reference sequence). CDR3 length: 13 residues. V lost 5 bases, J lost 2 bases, and 7 bases lay in between. CDR3 protein: CASSRVGNQPQHF. In DNA form, the CDR3 reads TGTGCCAGCAGTAGGGTGGGCAATCAGCCCCAGCATTTT.

The V call is TRBV6-1, the J call TRBJ1-5; weak D call: TRBD1 (5 bases). This CDR3 is 15 amino acids long. Trimming removed 6 bases at V and 3 bases at J, with 15 bases between. CDR1 is MNHNS and CDR2 is SASEGT in the germline V gene. CDR3: CASSYLRDDNQPQHF. CDR3 DNA sequence: TGTGCCAGCAGCTACCTCCGGGACGACAATCAGCCCCAGCATTTT.